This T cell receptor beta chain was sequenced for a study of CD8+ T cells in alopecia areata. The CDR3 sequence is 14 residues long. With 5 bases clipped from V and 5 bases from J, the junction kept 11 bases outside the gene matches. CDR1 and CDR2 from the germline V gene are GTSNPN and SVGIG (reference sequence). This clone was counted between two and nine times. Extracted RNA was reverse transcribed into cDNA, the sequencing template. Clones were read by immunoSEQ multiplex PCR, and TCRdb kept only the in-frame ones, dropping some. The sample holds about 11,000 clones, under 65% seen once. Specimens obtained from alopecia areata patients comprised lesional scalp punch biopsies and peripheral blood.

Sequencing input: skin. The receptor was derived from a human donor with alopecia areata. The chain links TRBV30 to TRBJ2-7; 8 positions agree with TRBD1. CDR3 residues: CAWDGQGASHEQYF. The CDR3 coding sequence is TGTGCCTGGGATGGGCAGGGGGCGTCCCACGAGCAGTACTTC.